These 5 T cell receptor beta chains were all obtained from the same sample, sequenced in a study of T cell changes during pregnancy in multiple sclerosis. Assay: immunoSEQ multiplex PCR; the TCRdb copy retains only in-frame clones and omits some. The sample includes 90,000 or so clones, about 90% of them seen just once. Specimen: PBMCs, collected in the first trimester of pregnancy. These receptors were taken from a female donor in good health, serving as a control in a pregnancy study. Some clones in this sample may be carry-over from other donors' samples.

In nucleotides, the CDR3 is TGTGCCACCAGCAGAGATGCGGGGTATGGGGCGGGCTATGAGCAGTTCTTC. Protein product: CATSRDAGYGAGYEQFF. This sequence joins TRBV15 and TRBJ2-1, with D possibly matching TRBD2 (6 bases). Deletions cut 0 bases from V and 8 bases from J, with 20 bases between. Germline-derived CDR1 and CDR2 are LNHNV and YYDKDF (reference sequence). The CDR3 loop spans 17 amino acids. Supplemented by reference TRBV15 and TRBJ2-1, the full variable domain reads DAMVIQNPRYQVTQFGKPVTLSCSQTLNHNVMYWYQQKSSQAPKLLFHYYDKDFNNEADTPDNFQSRRPNTSFCFLDIRSPGLGDTAMYLCATSRDAGYGAGYEQFFGPGTRLTVL.

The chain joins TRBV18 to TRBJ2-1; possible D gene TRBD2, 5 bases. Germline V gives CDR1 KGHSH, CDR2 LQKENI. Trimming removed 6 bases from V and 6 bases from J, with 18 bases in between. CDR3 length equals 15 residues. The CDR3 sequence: CASSPTTRLLNEQFF. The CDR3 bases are TGTGCCAGCTCTCCTACAACTAGGTTACTCAATGAGCAGTTCTTC.

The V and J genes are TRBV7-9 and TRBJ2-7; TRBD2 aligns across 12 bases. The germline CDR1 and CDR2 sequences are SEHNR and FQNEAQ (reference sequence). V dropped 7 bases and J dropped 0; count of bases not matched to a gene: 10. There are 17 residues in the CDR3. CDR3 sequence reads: CASIKPGLAGSSYEQYF. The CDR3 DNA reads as TGTGCCAGCATCAAACCGGGACTAGCGGGTAGCTCCTACGAGCAGTACTTC. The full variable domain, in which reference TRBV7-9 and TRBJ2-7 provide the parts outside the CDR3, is DTGVSQNPRHKITKRGQNVTFRCDPISEHNRLYWYRQTLGQGPEFLTYFQNEAQLEKSRLLSDRFSAERPKGSFSTLEIQRTEQGDSAMYLCASIKPGLAGSSYEQYFGPGTRLTVT.

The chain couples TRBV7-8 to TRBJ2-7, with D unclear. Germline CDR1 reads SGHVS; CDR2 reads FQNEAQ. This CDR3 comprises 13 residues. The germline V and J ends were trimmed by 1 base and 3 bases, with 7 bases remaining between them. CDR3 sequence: CASSLGADYEQYF. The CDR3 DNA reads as TGTGCCAGCAGCTTAGGGGCAGACTACGAGCAGTACTTC. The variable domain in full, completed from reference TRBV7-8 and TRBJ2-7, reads GAGVSQSPRYKVAKRGQDVALRCDPISGHVSLFWYQQALGQGPEFLTYFQNEAQLDKSGLPSDRFFAERPEGSVSTLKIQRTQQEDSAVYLCASSLGADYEQYFGPGTRLTVT.

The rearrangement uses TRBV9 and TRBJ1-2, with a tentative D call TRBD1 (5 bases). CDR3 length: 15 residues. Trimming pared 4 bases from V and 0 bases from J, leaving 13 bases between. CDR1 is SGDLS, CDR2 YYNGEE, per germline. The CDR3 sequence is CASSTRDWANYGYTF. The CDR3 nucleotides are TGTGCCAGCAGCACTCGGGACTGGGCTAACTATGGCTACACCTTC.